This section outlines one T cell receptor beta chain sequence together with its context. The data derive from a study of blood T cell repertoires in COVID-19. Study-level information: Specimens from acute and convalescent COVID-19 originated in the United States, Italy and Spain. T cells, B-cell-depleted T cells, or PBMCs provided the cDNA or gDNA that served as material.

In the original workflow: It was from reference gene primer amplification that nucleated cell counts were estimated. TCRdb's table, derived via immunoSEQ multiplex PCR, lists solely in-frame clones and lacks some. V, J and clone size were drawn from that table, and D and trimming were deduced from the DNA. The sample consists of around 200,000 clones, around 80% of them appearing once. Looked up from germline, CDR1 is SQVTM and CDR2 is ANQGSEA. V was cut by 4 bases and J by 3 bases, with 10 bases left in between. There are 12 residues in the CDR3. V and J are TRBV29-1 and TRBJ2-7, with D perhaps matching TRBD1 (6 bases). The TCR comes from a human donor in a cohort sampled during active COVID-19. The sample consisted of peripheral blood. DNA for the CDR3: TGCAGCGTTGGAGGGGGTAGCTACGAGCAGTACTTC. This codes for CSVGGGSYEQYF.